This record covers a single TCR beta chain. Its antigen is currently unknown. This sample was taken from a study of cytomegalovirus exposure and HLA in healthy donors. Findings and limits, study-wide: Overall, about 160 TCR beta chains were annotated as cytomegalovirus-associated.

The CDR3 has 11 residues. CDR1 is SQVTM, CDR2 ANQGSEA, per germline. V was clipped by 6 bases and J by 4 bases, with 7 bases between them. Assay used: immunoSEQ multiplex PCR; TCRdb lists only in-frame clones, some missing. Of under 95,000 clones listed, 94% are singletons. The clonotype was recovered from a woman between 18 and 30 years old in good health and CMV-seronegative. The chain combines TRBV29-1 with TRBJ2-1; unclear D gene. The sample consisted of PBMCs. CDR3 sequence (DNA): TGCAGCGTAGTGAGATACAATGAGCAGTTCTTC. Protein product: CSVVRYNEQFF.